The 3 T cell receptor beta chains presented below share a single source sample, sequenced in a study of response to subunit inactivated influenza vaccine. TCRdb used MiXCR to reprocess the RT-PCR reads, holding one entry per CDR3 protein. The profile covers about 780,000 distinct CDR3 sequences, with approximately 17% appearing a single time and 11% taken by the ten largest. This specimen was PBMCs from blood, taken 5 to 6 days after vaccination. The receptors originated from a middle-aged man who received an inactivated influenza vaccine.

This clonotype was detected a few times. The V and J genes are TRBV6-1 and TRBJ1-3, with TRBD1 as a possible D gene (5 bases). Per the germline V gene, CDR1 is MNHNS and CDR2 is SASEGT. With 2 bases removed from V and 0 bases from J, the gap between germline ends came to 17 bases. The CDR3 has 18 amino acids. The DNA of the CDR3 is TGTGCCAGCAGTGAACTTGTTGGGGGAGGTTCCTCTGGAAACACCATATATTTT. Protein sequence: CASSELVGGGSSGNTIYF.

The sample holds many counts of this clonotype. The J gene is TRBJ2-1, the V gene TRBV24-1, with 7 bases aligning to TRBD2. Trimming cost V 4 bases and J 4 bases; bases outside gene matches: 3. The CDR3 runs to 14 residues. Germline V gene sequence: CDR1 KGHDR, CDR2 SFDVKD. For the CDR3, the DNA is TGTGCCACCAGTGACGGGGGGACTTACAATGAGCAGTTCTTC. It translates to CATSDGGTYNEQFF.

The CDR3 DNA follows: TGCGCCAGTAATAGGGGTGCAGAGAACAATGAGCAGTTCTTC. It codes for CASNRGAENNEQFF. The chain employs TRBV5-1 and TRBJ2-1, with D tentatively TRBD1 (5 bases). Trimming left V 8 bases short and J 5 bases short, with 17 bases between. The CDR3 length is 14 residues. Looked up from germline, CDR1 is SGHRS and CDR2 is YFSETQ.